This T cell receptor (beta chain) is from a study of blood T cell repertoires in COVID-19. Overall study context: From T cells, B-cell-depleted T cells, or PBMCs came the material, which was cDNA or gDNA.

Method: immunoSEQ multiplex PCR; TCRdb's copy keeps in-frame clones and lacks some. The table lists about 480,000 clones, 75% to 90% of them singletons. Per the germline V gene, CDR1 is KGHDR and CDR2 is SFDVKD. The V and J ends lost 4 bases and 5 bases respectively, with 11 bases between them. The CDR3 covers 14 residues. A few counts support this clone. This receptor was identified in a man aged 18 to 35 with COVID-19, enrolled during active disease. The sequenced sample consisted of peripheral blood. The chain is built from TRBV24-1 and TRBJ2-1; D uncertain. The CDR3 nucleotides read TGTGCCACCAGTGACCCGGTAGGAGACAATGAGCAGTTCTTC. Its protein product is CATSDPVGDNEQFF.